What follows describes a single TCR beta chain. Its antigen is as yet unknown. The source of the sample is a study of beta chain features in type 1 diabetes. Background on the study: The number of sorted cells examined across all samples was some 99,000,000. Study observations and caveats: Compared with healthy donors, patients appeared to share more similar naive, central memory and regulatory TCRB repertoires. VDJ junctions from type 1 diabetes patients carried fewer insertions and larger deletions. Moderate but significant shortening of TCRB CDR3s was recorded in all four CD4+ subsets from Type 1 diabetes patients.

The study reverse transcribed the entire isolated RNA, so it sequenced expressed TCRB transcripts. Sequencing was performed with immunoSEQ multiplex PCR; in TCRdb, only in-frame clones are kept and a portion is missing. The data contain 500,000 to 650,000 clones, 9.5% to 15% of them singletons. The germline V and J ends were trimmed by 5 bases and 2 bases, with 15 bases remaining between them. Germline-derived CDR1 and CDR2 are SEHNR and FQNEAQ (reference sequence). CDR3 size: 15 residues. The chain couples TRBV7-9 to TRBJ2-5; weak D call: TRBD2 (5 bases). Specimen: naive CD4+ T cells from blood. The origin of this receptor is a man in his thirties or forties with type 1 diabetes. The CDR3 protein is CASSPFLGGQETQYF. In nucleotides, the CDR3 is TGTGCCAGCAGCCCTTTTCTCGGAGGTCAAGAGACCCAGTACTTC.